The subject of this entry is one T cell receptor (beta chain). The entry originates in a study of cytomegalovirus exposure and HLA in healthy donors. Looked up from germline, CDR1 is SGHRS and CDR2 is YFSETQ. The CDR3 totals 15 residues. V lost 0 bases to trimming and J lost 2 bases, with 12 bases between them. Measured with immunoSEQ multiplex PCR; TCRdb has only the in-frame clones, and not every one. Of a few hundred thousand clones in the sample, over 80% are singletons; the top ten hold approximately 0.99%. The chain combines TRBV5-1 with TRBJ2-7; D may be TRBD2 (6 bases). Sequencing was performed on PBMCs. This receptor was taken from a woman under 30 in good health and CMV-seronegative. For the CDR3, the DNA is TGCGCCAGCAGCTTGGGGTGGAGGACTACCTACGAGCAGTACTTC. This gives the protein CASSLGWRTTYEQYF.